Listed below are T cell receptor beta chains from one sample, sequenced in a study of blood T cell repertoires in COVID-19. Assay: immunoSEQ multiplex PCR; the TCRdb copy retains only in-frame clones and omits some. The data contain about 91,000 clones, around 90% of them singletons. Input material: peripheral blood. These receptors were collected from a woman between 65 and 79 years old with acute or convalescent COVID-19. CDR3s include the opening cysteine and the closing phenylalanine or tryptophan.

TRBV24-1	TRBJ2-5	CATSDKELRETQYF
TRBV6-1	TRBJ1-1	CASSEFGTGITEAFF
TRBV5-5	TRBJ1-4	CASRPAGMRGEKLFF
TRBV7-8	TRBJ1-1	CASSQLDRYTEAFF
TRBV5-1	TRBJ2-2	CASSLGGIASGELFF
TRBV28	TRBJ2-7	CASSLSSYEQYF
TRBV5-1	TRBJ2-5	CASSLEGNQETQYF
TRBV14	TRBJ2-1	CASSQDKGTAVNEQFF
TRBV30	TRBJ1-1	CAWSVGGSAEAFF
TRBV28	TRBJ2-1	CASRSGPYNEQFF
TRBV9	TRBJ2-5	CASSPTGGKETQYF
TRBV12-3/TRBV12-4	TRBJ2-5	CASSSYREETQYF
TRBV5-1	TRBJ1-2	CASSLWSGDGYTF
TRBV4-1	TRBJ2-7	CASSPQMRTSRHYEQYF
TRBV5-4	TRBJ1-1	CASSLIQNTEAFF
TRBV7-6	TRBJ1-5	CASSPGTGGDQPQHF
TRBV11-2	TRBJ1-1	CASSFGVGQGATEAFF
TRBV7-9	TRBJ2-1	CASSLSGMRSYEQFF
TRBV11-2	TRBJ1-1	CASSRFGSSGNTEAFF
TRBV3-1/TRBV3-2	TRBJ1-4	CASSQDLGPGGEKLFF
TRBV6-5	TRBJ1-2	CASSLAAADYGYTF
TRBV6-5	TRBJ1-1	CASRMGQGTEAFF
TRBV7-3	TRBJ2-3	CASSLLLADTQYF